These T cell receptor beta chains were read from a single sample in a study of beta chain features in type 1 diabetes. Profiled with immunoSEQ multiplex PCR; TCRdb holds only in-frame clones, not every one. The data show 640,000 or so clones, over 10% seen once. Input material: naive CD4+ T cells from blood. The receptors originated from a man between 18 and 29 years old with type 1 diabetes. Each CDR3 is given with its conserved first and last residue. The D gene is left open where the match is weak. Expanded clones are given a class, and other clones once, few, many or no size at all.

V: TRBV7-9
J: TRBJ1-4
D: NA
size: once
CDR3: CASSLETALNEKLFF
DNA: TGTGCCAGCAGCTTAGAGACAGCGCTGAATGAAAAACTGTTTTTT

V: TRBV9
J: TRBJ1-2
D: NA
size: few
CDR3: CASSARDPAFYGYTF
DNA: TGTGCCAGCAGCGCACGGGACCCGGCGTTCTATGGCTACACCTTC

V: TRBV7-9
J: TRBJ2-2
D: TRBD1
size: few
CDR3: CASSHGQGIAGELFF
DNA: TGTGCCAGCAGCCACGGACAGGGGATCGCCGGGGAGCTGTTTTTT

V: TRBV28
J: TRBJ2-3
D: NA
size: NA
CDR3: CVCQRGDTQYF
DNA: TGTGTATGTCAGAGGGGAGATACGCAGTATTTT

V: TRBV12-5
J: TRBJ1-1
D: NA
size: NA
CDR3: CASGLVTGRENTEAFF
DNA: TGTGCTAGTGGTTTGGTAACTGGACGAGAGAACACTGAAGCTTTCTTT

V: TRBV29-1
J: TRBJ2-7
D: NA
size: NA
CDR3: CSVAGELASYEQYF
DNA: TGCAGCGTTGCTGGGGAATTAGCCTCCTACGAGCAGTACTTC

V: TRBV4-1
J: TRBJ1-3
D: NA
size: once
CDR3: CASSQPFMGPEGNTIYF
DNA: TGCGCCAGCAGCCAGCCTTTTATGGGCCCTGAGGGAAACACCATATATTTT

V: TRBV30
J: TRBJ1-4
D: TRBD1
size: NA
CDR3: CAWSPDRVMTNEKLFF
DNA: TGTGCCTGGAGTCCCGACAGGGTTATGACTAATGAAAAACTGTTTTTT

V: TRBV9
J: TRBJ1-5
D: TRBD1
size: few
CDR3: CASSVASGGWDQPQHF
DNA: TGTGCCAGCAGCGTCGCATCAGGGGGCTGGGATCAGCCCCAGCATTTT

V: TRBV27
J: TRBJ2-7
D: NA
size: NA
CDR3: CASSLGTLGTSYEQYF
DNA: TGTGCCAGCAGTTTAGGGACTCTGGGGACCTCCTACGAGCAGTACTTC

V: TRBV6-5
J: TRBJ1-5
D: TRBD1
size: few
CDR3: CATGQGGNNQPQHF
DNA: TGTGCCACGGGGCAGGGGGGGAATAATCAGCCCCAGCATTTT

V: TRBV7-6
J: TRBJ1-5
D: NA
size: few
CDR3: CASSLEQYQPQHF
DNA: TGTGCCAGCAGCTTAGAACAGTACCAGCCCCAGCATTTT

V: TRBV23-1
J: TRBJ1-3
D: NA
size: few
CDR3: CASSRPGASGNTIYF
DNA: TGCGCCAGCAGCCGTCCTGGCGCGTCGGGAAACACCATATATTTT

V: TRBV5-6
J: TRBJ1-3
D: NA
size: NA
CDR3: CASSHPQGPTIYF
DNA: TGTGCCAGCAGTCACCCACAGGGCCCCACCATATATTTT

V: TRBV28
J: TRBJ2-5
D: NA
size: NA
CDR3: CASSSGTPQETQYF
DNA: TGTGCCAGCAGTTCCGGGACTCCTCAAGAGACCCAGTACTTC

V: TRBV9
J: TRBJ2-5
D: TRBD2
size: NA
CDR3: CASSATGLAPQETQYF
DNA: TGTGCCAGCAGCGCAACGGGACTAGCGCCCCAAGAGACCCAGTACTTC

V: TRBV30
J: TRBJ1-2
D: NA
size: few
CDR3: CAGSDLYGYTF
DNA: TGTGCCGGCTCCGACCTCTATGGCTACACCTTC

V: TRBV5-1
J: TRBJ2-3
D: TRBD2
size: few
CDR3: CASSQKAGGTDTQYF
DNA: TGCGCCAGCAGCCAAAAAGCGGGGGGCACAGATACGCAGTATTTT

V: TRBV7-2
J: TRBJ1-3
D: NA
size: NA
CDR3: CASSRDGLGNTIYF
DNA: TGTGCCAGCAGCAGAGACGGGCTTGGAAACACCATATATTTT

V: TRBV30
J: TRBJ2-7
D: NA
size: NA
CDR3: CAWSPGDPGYYEQYF
DNA: TGTGCCTGGAGCCCAGGGGACCCGGGCTACTACGAGCAGTACTTC

V: TRBV29-1
J: TRBJ2-7
D: NA
size: NA
CDR3: CSVEDLLKGGQHEQYF
DNA: TGCAGCGTTGAAGATCTCTTGAAAGGGGGGCAACACGAGCAGTACTTC

V: TRBV7-9
J: TRBJ2-3
D: TRBD1
size: few
CDR3: CASSETGATDTQYF
DNA: TGTGCCAGCAGCGAGACAGGGGCCACAGATACGCAGTATTTT

V: TRBV30
J: TRBJ1-6
D: TRBD1
size: few
CDR3: CAWSVVGTVHSPLHF
DNA: TGTGCCTGGAGTGTAGTGGGGACAGTACATTCACCCCTCCACTTT

V: TRBV7-9
J: TRBJ1-2
D: TRBD1
size: NA
CDR3: CASSLKGTASNYGYTF
DNA: TGTGCCAGCAGCTTAAAGGGGACAGCTTCTAACTATGGCTACACCTTC

V: TRBV28
J: TRBJ1-5
D: TRBD1
size: few
CDR3: CASSQQGAQPQHF
DNA: TGTGCCAGCAGTCAACAGGGGGCTCAGCCCCAGCATTTT